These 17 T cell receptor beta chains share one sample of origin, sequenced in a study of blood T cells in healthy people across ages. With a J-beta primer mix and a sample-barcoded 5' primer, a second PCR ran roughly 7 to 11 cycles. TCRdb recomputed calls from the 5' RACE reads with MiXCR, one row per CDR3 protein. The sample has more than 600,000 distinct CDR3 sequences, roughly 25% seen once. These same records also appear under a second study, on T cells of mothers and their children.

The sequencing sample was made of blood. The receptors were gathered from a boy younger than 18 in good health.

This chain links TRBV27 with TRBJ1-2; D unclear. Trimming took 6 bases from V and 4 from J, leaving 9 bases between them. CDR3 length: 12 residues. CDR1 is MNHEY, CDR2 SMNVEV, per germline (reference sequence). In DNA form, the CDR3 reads TGTGCCAGCAGGGGCCACATCTATGGCTACACCTTC. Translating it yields CASRGHIYGYTF.

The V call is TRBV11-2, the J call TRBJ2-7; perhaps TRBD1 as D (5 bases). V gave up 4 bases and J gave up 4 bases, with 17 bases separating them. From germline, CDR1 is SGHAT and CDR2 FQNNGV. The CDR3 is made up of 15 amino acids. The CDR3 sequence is CASSWTSGLNYEQYF. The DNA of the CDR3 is TGTGCCAGCAGCTGGACATCTGGCCTCAATTACGAGCAGTACTTC.

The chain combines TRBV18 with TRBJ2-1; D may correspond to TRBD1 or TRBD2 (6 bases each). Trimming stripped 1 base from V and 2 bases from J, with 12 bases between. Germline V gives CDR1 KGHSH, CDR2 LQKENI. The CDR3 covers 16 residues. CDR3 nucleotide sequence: TGTGCCAGCTCACCACAGACGGGGGCAACCTACAATGAGCAGTTCTTC. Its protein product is CASSPQTGATYNEQFF.

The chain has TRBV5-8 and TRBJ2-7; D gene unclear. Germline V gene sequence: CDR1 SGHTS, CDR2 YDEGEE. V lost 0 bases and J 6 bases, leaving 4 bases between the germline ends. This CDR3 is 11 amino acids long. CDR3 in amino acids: CASSLAPEQYF. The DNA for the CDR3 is TGTGCCAGCAGCTTGGCTCCCGAGCAGTACTTC.

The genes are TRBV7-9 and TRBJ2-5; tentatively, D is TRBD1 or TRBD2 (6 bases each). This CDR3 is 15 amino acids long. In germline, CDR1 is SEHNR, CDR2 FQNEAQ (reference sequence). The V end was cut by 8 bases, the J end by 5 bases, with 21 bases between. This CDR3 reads CASYGGTGRRETQYF. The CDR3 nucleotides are TGTGCCAGCTATGGGGGCACAGGGAGGAGGGAGACCCAGTACTTC.

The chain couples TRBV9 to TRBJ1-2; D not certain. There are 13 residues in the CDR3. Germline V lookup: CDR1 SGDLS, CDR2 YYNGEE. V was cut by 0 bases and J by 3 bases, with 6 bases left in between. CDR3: CASSVEGHYGYTF. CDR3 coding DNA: TGTGCCAGCAGCGTAGAAGGCCACTATGGCTACACCTTC.

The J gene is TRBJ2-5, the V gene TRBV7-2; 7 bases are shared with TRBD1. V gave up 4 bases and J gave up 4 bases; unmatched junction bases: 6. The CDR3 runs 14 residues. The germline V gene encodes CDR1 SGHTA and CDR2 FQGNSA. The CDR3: CASSSDRLGETQYF. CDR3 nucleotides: TGTGCCAGCAGCTCGGACAGGTTGGGAGAGACCCAGTACTTC. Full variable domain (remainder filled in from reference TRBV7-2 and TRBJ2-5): GAGVSQSPSNKVTEKGKDVELRCDPISGHTALYWYRQSLGQGLEFLIYFQGNSAPDKSGLPSDRFSAERTGGSVSTLTIQRTQQEDSAVYLCASSSDRLGETQYFGPGTRLLVL.

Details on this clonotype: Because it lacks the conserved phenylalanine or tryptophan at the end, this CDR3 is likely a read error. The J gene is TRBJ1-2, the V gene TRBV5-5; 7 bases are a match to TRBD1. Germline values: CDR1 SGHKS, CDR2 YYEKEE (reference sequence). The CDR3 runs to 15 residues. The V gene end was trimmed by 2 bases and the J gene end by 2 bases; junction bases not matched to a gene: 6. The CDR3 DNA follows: TGTGCCAGCAGCTTATCCGGGACAGACAACTATGGCTACACCCTC. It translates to CASSLSGTDNYGYTL.

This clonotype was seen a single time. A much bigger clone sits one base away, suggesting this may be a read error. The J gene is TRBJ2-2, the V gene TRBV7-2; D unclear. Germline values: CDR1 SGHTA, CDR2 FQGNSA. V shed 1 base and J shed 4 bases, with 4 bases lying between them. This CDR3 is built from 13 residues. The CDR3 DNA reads TGTGCCAGCAGCTTAGTCCCCACCGGGGAGCTGTTTTTT. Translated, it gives CASSLVPTGELFF.

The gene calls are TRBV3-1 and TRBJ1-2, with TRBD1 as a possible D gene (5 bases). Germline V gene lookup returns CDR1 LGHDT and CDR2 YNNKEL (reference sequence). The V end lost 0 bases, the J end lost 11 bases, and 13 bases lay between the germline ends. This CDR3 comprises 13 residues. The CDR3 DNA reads TGTGCCAGCAGCCAAGATTGGGAAGGGGCGTACACCTTC. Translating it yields CASSQDWEGAYTF. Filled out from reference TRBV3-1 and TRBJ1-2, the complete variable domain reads DTAVSQTPKYLVTQMGNDKSIKCEQNLGHDTMYWYKQDSKKFLKIMFSYNNKELIINETVPNRFSPKSPDKAHLNLHINSLELGDSAVYFCASSQDWEGAYTFGSGTRLTVV.

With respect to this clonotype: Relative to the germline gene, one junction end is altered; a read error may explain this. The CDR3 is CASSARRENTEELFF. The CDR3 DNA reads as TGTGCCAGCAGCGCGCGCAGGGAGAACACCGAGGAGCTGTTTTTT. The V gene is TRBV9, the J gene TRBJ2-2; D assignment may be TRBD1 or TRBD2 (5 bases each). The germline V gene encodes CDR1 SGDLS and CDR2 YYNGEE. The length of the CDR3 is 15 residues.

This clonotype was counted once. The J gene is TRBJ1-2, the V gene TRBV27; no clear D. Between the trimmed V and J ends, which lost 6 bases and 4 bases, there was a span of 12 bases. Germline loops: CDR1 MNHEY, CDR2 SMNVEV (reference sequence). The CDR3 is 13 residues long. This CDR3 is CASRGPNSYGYTF. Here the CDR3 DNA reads TGTGCCAGCAGAGGCCCGAACTCCTATGGCTACACCTTC.

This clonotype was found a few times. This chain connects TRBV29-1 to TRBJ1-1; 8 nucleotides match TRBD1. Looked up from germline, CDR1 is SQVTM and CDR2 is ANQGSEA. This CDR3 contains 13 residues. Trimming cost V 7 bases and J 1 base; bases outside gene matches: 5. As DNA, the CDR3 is TGCAGCGCCGGGACAGGAGGGAACACTGAAGCTTTCTTT. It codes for CSAGTGGNTEAFF.

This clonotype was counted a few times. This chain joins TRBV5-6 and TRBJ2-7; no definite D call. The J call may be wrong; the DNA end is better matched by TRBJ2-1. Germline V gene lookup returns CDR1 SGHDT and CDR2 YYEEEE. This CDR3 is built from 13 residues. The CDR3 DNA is TGTGCCAGCAGCTTACTTTTATACAATGAGCAGTTCTTC. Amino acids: CASSLLLYNEQFF.

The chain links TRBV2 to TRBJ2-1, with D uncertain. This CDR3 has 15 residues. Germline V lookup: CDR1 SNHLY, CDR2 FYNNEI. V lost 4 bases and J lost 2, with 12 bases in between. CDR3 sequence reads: CASSAWVSPYNEQFF. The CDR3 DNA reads TGTGCCAGCAGTGCTTGGGTGTCCCCCTACAATGAGCAGTTCTTC.

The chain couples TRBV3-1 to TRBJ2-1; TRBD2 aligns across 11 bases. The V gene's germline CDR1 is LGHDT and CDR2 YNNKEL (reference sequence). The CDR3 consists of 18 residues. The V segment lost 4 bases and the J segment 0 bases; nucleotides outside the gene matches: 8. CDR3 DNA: TGTGCCAGCAGCCCCGGGACTAGCGGACAGCTCTCCTACAATGAGCAGTTCTTC. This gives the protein CASSPGTSGQLSYNEQFF.

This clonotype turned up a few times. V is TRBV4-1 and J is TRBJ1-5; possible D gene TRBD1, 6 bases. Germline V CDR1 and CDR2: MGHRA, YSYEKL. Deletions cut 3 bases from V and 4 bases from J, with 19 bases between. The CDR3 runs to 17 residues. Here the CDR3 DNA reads TGCGCCAGCAGCCACTCCATACCGGGACAAGGGAATCAGCCCCAGCATTTT. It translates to CASSHSIPGQGNQPQHF.